The clone carrying this T cell receptor (beta chain) showed up many times. Its antigen is as yet unknown. The data originate from a study of molecular identifiers for immune sequencing clone quantification. Findings and limits, study-wide: Jurkat TCR RNA that was spiked in from one cell was reportedly detectable among around 1 million naive cells.

CDR1 and CDR2 from the germline V gene are PRHDT and FYEKMQ (reference sequence). The V and J ends lost 2 bases and 4 bases respectively, with 14 bases between them. The CDR3 length is 16 residues. Naive CD8 libraries used roughly 17,000 to 1,000,000 sorted cells and 10%, 30% or 50% RNA. TCRdb analysed the PCR reads with MiXCR anew, one entry per CDR3 protein. Of roughly 40,000 distinct CDR3 sequences detected, 24% appear once; the ten largest clones hold about 0.93%. This clonotype originated in a human donor in good health. Some libraries in this study had Jurkat cell RNA spiked in. The sample consisted of naive CD8+ T cells from blood, with Jurkat cell RNA spiked in. Noted subset: FACS-sorted CD8+CD4-CCR7+CD45RA+ naive T cells. The chain uses TRBV13 and TRBJ2-2; unclear D gene. CDR3 DNA: TGTGCCAGCAGCTTAAGAGGCAGCACTTTCACCGGGGAGCTGTTTTTT. It is translated as CASSLRGSTFTGELFF.